This T cell receptor beta chain comes out of a study of blood T cell repertoires in COVID-19. Study-wide background: Italy, Spain and the United States were the sources of the convalescent and acute COVID-19 samples. PBMCs, B-cell-depleted T cells, or T cells provided the cDNA or gDNA that made up the material.

Under the authors' procedure: Amplifying reference gene primers gave estimates of nucleated cell counts. Generated by immunoSEQ multiplex PCR, the TCRdb table keeps only in-frame clones and is missing some. That table is the source of V, J and clone size, and D and trimming were worked out from the DNA. The repertoire includes more than 200,000 clones, 88% of them detected once, and 1.3% to 1.5% sits in the top ten. V shed 6 bases and J shed 2 bases, with 8 bases lying between them. The germline V gene encodes CDR1 LNHDA and CDR2 SQIVND (reference sequence). The length of the CDR3 is 13 residues. The chain is built from TRBV19 and TRBJ1-5, with a weak D call TRBD1 (5 bases). This TCR was recovered from an elderly man with acute or convalescent COVID-19. Sequencing was carried out using peripheral blood. This CDR3 reads CASSEGGNQPQHF. CDR3 DNA: TGTGCCAGTAGCGAAGGGGGCAATCAGCCCCAGCATTTT. Looking up the rest from reference TRBV19 and TRBJ1-5 gives the full variable domain: DGGITQSPKYLFRKEGQNVTLSCEQNLNHDAMYWYRQDPGQGLRLIYYSQIVNDFQKGDIAEGYSVSREKKESFPLTVTSAQKNPTAFYLCASSEGGNQPQHFGDGTRLSIL.